Listed below are T cell receptor beta chains from one sample, sequenced in a study of T cell repertoires in cytomegalovirus infection. A single record per CDR3 protein comes from TCRdb applying MiXCR to the reads. The sample carries roughly 180,000 distinct CDR3 sequences, about 20% recorded once. No antigens are known for them. Sample: CD8+ T cells from cultured PBMCs, taken from culture after CMV antigen stimulation. The origin of the receptors is a human donor in good health (CMV status not recorded). Some clones in this sample may be carry-over from other donors' samples. CDR3s include the opening cysteine and the closing phenylalanine or tryptophan. The D gene is left open where the match is weak. Clone size is not always given. Where it is, it says once, few, many or a class for expanded clones.

d_call: .
clone_size: .
j_call: TRBJ1-1
v_call: TRBV19
cdr3_aa: CASSIGSLNTEAFF

d_call: .
clone_size: few
j_call: TRBJ2-5
v_call: TRBV6-6
cdr3_aa: CASSYSMETQYF

d_call: TRBD1
clone_size: few
j_call: TRBJ1-5
v_call: TRBV6-1
cdr3_aa: CASSARGQANQPQHF

d_call: TRBD1
clone_size: few
j_call: TRBJ1-2
v_call: TRBV7-6
cdr3_aa: CASSPGQGSTGGYTF

d_call: .
clone_size: .
j_call: TRBJ1-1
v_call: TRBV4-3
cdr3_aa: CASSQEPGGGEEAFF

d_call: .
clone_size: few
j_call: TRBJ1-1
v_call: TRBV6-1
cdr3_aa: CASSSDRLNTEAFF

d_call: .
clone_size: few
j_call: TRBJ2-1
v_call: TRBV7-2
cdr3_aa: CASSSETYNEQFF

d_call: .
clone_size: .
j_call: TRBJ1-4
v_call: TRBV7-2
cdr3_aa: CASSHTTAQPSEKLFF

d_call: TRBD1
clone_size: few
j_call: TRBJ1-3
v_call: TRBV4-3
cdr3_aa: CASSQEDRGSGNTIYF

d_call: .
clone_size: .
j_call: TRBJ2-1
v_call: TRBV7-3
cdr3_aa: CASSLGGSRHNEQFF

d_call: .
clone_size: .
j_call: TRBJ1-1
v_call: TRBV12-3/TRBV12-4
cdr3_aa: CASSLSGSNTEAFF

d_call: .
clone_size: .
j_call: TRBJ1-5
v_call: TRBV19
cdr3_aa: CASSFISAAGSRQPQHF

d_call: TRBD1
clone_size: .
j_call: TRBJ2-7
v_call: TRBV27
cdr3_aa: CASSFPGTGDEQYF

d_call: .
clone_size: few
j_call: TRBJ2-7
v_call: TRBV12-3/TRBV12-4
cdr3_aa: CASSLLGRFDEQYF

d_call: TRBD2
clone_size: many
j_call: TRBJ2-3
v_call: TRBV4-2
cdr3_aa: CASSQEGPSGGGGDTQYF

d_call: TRBD1
clone_size: few
j_call: TRBJ1-1
v_call: TRBV7-8
cdr3_aa: CASSLSRGARGIDTEAFF

d_call: .
clone_size: few
j_call: TRBJ1-5
v_call: TRBV2
cdr3_aa: CASSFSRGSNQPQHF

d_call: .
clone_size: few
j_call: TRBJ2-3
v_call: TRBV12-3/TRBV12-4
cdr3_aa: CASSRGRGSTDTQYF

d_call: .
clone_size: .
j_call: TRBJ2-7
v_call: TRBV4-3
cdr3_aa: CASSQAGPSAGTYEQYF

d_call: .
clone_size: .
j_call: TRBJ1-2
v_call: TRBV4-3
cdr3_aa: CASSQGNLMTF

d_call: .
clone_size: .
j_call: TRBJ1-1
v_call: TRBV7-2
cdr3_aa: CASSLVGRPGAFF

d_call: .
clone_size: few
j_call: TRBJ2-3
v_call: TRBV4-3
cdr3_aa: CASSQRERFDTQYF

d_call: .
clone_size: few
j_call: TRBJ2-7
v_call: TRBV27
cdr3_aa: CASRWDGAYEQYF

d_call: TRBD1
clone_size: few
j_call: TRBJ2-6
v_call: TRBV4-3
cdr3_aa: CASSQPRDRADVLTF

d_call: .
clone_size: .
j_call: TRBJ1-5
v_call: TRBV27
cdr3_aa: CASGPYQPQHF

d_call: .
clone_size: .
j_call: TRBJ1-2
v_call: TRBV2
cdr3_aa: CASSDEGDYYGYTF

d_call: .
clone_size: .
j_call: TRBJ2-3
v_call: TRBV11-2
cdr3_aa: CASSLIWQEGTDTQYF

d_call: .
clone_size: few
j_call: TRBJ2-7
v_call: TRBV7-6
cdr3_aa: CASSFYGYEQYF

d_call: .
clone_size: .
j_call: TRBJ2-5
v_call: TRBV28
cdr3_aa: CASSTPGVQETQYF

d_call: TRBD2
clone_size: medium-sized
j_call: TRBJ2-1
v_call: TRBV20-1
cdr3_aa: CSANLQAGGNEQFF

d_call: .
clone_size: few
j_call: TRBJ2-3
v_call: TRBV6-2/TRBV6-3
cdr3_aa: CASDPGDRIGADTQYF

d_call: TRBD2
clone_size: .
j_call: TRBJ2-2
v_call: TRBV4-2
cdr3_aa: CASRGTSGGASSTGELFF

d_call: TRBD1
clone_size: .
j_call: TRBJ2-5
v_call: TRBV20-1
cdr3_aa: CSARARQGTEAQYF

d_call: TRBD1
clone_size: few
j_call: TRBJ2-1
v_call: TRBV11-3
cdr3_aa: CASRRPGQGNNNEQFF

d_call: .
clone_size: once
j_call: TRBJ2-2
v_call: TRBV11-2
cdr3_aa: CASSNSAGELFF

d_call: .
clone_size: .
j_call: TRBJ2-1
v_call: TRBV7-8
cdr3_aa: CASSLGGGQGYEQFF

d_call: .
clone_size: few
j_call: TRBJ2-1
v_call: TRBV7-6
cdr3_aa: CASSSSILNEQFF

d_call: TRBD1
clone_size: many
j_call: TRBJ2-7
v_call: TRBV5-1
cdr3_aa: CASSLGQGDYEQYF

d_call: .
clone_size: .
j_call: TRBJ1-1
v_call: TRBV12-3/TRBV12-4
cdr3_aa: CASSFATEAFF

d_call: .
clone_size: .
j_call: TRBJ1-2
v_call: TRBV2
cdr3_aa: CASSEAPGTYYGYTF

d_call: TRBD1
clone_size: .
j_call: TRBJ1-4
v_call: TRBV4-1
cdr3_aa: CASSQGQGSTNEKLFF

d_call: .
clone_size: few
j_call: TRBJ1-2
v_call: TRBV27
cdr3_aa: CASSSGSLNYGYTF

d_call: TRBD2
clone_size: .
j_call: TRBJ2-3
v_call: TRBV7-9
cdr3_aa: CASRGLAGTDTQYF

d_call: .
clone_size: few
j_call: TRBJ1-5
v_call: TRBV7-6
cdr3_aa: CASSPGRGINQPQHF

d_call: .
clone_size: few
j_call: TRBJ2-3
v_call: TRBV6-5
cdr3_aa: CASSYRADAKGTDTQYF

d_call: .
clone_size: .
j_call: TRBJ1-6
v_call: TRBV7-6
cdr3_aa: CASSFTGSQAPLHF

d_call: TRBD1
clone_size: .
j_call: TRBJ2-5
v_call: TRBV15
cdr3_aa: CATRESGQGLETQYF

d_call: TRBD1
clone_size: .
j_call: TRBJ1-5
v_call: TRBV6-2/TRBV6-3
cdr3_aa: CASSYSGTGKSNQPQHF

d_call: .
clone_size: .
j_call: TRBJ2-3
v_call: TRBV7-9
cdr3_aa: CASSRIAESTSTDTQYF

d_call: .
clone_size: .
j_call: TRBJ2-7
v_call: TRBV6-2/TRBV6-3
cdr3_aa: CASSTQGGSYEQYF